This TCR beta chain is from a study of cytomegalovirus exposure and HLA in healthy donors (dated by TCRdb to 2015 to 2018). General notes on the study: A later analysis indicated that the 120 validation repertoires were generated on the platform also employed for the 666 repertoires of the first cohort. The aim of the study was to test whether cataloging public T cell receptors could identify signatures of past pathogen exposure. High-throughput TCR immunosequencing, statistical association of individual TCRs with disease status, and machine learning were combined to predict cytomegalovirus infection status. A separate validation cohort of approximately 130 different subjects was used in addition to the approximately 700-subject first cohort.

What the study reported, not specific to this receptor: Of the cluster scores, about 94% were above 0 in a later analysis, which found that TCRs clustered in the first cohort also tended to co-occur in the 120 or so validation repertoires. In both the original and validation cohorts, the classifier was reported to diagnose cytomegalovirus status with high specificity and sensitivity. Most TCR sequences were observed very rarely across donors, whereas some public TCRs were present in many individuals. The study listed 150 to 200 TCR beta chains as associated with cytomegalovirus. A few of the identified cytomegalovirus-associated TCR beta chains were confirmed in vitro to be specific for cytomegalovirus antigens. All 120 or so repertoires were used to score co-occurrence in the validation cohort in a later analysis, because that analysis had no HLA typing for the cohort. The authors suggested that the approach could potentially be generalized to other disease states and immunological phenotypes.

A note on this clone: Its antigen is unknown. Base-call qualities are not available, and no considerably larger clone is one nucleotide away.

Library prep was done by the immunoSEQ multiplex PCR assay. The original pipeline was this. To diagnose cytomegalovirus status from the catalog of TCR beta chain sequences, a statistical classification framework was built. TCRdb stores this immuneACCESS table with in-frame sequences only. Part of the clones is absent; in the studies checked, under half of the shortfall reflects unresolved V genes, and no reason is known for the rest. Clonal size and the V and J genes are those of that table, whereas D and trimming came from the DNA. A total of about 120,000 clones appear in this sample, 80% to 90% of them only once. Jointly, the top ten make up roughly 1.2% of the sample. Donors formed part of the validation cohort, which comprised about 120 subjects and was distinct from the first cohort of under 850 subjects. V loses 2 bases of germline sequence and J loses 3 bases, and the interval between the two ends is 5 bases. Counted from cysteine to phenylalanine, this CDR3 has 12 amino acids. The read is trimmed to its CDR3 DNA, 36 bases read in frame from base 1. As encoded in the germline V gene, CDR1 is SNHLY while CDR2 is FYNNEI.

The rearranged segments are TRBV2 and TRBJ2-7, with no confident D gene call. The sequenced sample consisted of PBMCs. The source is a woman under 30 in good health and CMV-seronegative. The CDR3 in this case is CASSESDYEQYF. The DNA is as follows: TGTGCCAGCAGTGAATCAGACTACGAGCAGTACTTC.